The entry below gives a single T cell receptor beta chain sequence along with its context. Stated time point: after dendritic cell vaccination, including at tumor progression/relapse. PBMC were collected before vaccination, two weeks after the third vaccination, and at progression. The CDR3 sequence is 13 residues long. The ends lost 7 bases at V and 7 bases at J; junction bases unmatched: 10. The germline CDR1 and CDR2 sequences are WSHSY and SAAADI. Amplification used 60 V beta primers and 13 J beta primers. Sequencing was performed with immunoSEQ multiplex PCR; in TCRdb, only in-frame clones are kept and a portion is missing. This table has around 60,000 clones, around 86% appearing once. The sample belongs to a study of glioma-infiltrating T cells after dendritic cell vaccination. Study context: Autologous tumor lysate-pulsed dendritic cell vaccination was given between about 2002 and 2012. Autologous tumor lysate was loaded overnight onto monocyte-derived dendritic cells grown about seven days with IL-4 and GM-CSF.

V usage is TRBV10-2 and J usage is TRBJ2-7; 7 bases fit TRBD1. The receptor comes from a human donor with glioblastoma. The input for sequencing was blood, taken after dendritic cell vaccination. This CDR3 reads CASTDRQGGEQYF. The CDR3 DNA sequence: TGCGCCAGCACCGACAGACAGGGTGGGGAGCAGTACTTC.